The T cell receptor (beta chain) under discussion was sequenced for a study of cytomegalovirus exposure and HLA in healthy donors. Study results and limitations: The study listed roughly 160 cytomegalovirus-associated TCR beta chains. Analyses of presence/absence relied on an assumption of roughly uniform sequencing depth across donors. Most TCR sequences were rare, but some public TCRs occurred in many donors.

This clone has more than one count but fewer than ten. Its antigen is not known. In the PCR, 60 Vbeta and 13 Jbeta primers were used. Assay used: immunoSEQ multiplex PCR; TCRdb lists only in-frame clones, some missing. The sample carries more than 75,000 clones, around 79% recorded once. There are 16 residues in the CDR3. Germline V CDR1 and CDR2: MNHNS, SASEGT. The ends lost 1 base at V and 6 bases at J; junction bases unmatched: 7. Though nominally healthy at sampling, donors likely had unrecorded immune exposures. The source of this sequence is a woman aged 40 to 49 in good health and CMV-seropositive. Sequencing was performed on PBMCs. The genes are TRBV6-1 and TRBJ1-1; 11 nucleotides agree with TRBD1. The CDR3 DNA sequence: TGTGCCAGCAGTGAAGATGGGACAGGGGGGTTTGCTGAAGCTTTCTTT. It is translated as CASSEDGTGGFAEAFF.